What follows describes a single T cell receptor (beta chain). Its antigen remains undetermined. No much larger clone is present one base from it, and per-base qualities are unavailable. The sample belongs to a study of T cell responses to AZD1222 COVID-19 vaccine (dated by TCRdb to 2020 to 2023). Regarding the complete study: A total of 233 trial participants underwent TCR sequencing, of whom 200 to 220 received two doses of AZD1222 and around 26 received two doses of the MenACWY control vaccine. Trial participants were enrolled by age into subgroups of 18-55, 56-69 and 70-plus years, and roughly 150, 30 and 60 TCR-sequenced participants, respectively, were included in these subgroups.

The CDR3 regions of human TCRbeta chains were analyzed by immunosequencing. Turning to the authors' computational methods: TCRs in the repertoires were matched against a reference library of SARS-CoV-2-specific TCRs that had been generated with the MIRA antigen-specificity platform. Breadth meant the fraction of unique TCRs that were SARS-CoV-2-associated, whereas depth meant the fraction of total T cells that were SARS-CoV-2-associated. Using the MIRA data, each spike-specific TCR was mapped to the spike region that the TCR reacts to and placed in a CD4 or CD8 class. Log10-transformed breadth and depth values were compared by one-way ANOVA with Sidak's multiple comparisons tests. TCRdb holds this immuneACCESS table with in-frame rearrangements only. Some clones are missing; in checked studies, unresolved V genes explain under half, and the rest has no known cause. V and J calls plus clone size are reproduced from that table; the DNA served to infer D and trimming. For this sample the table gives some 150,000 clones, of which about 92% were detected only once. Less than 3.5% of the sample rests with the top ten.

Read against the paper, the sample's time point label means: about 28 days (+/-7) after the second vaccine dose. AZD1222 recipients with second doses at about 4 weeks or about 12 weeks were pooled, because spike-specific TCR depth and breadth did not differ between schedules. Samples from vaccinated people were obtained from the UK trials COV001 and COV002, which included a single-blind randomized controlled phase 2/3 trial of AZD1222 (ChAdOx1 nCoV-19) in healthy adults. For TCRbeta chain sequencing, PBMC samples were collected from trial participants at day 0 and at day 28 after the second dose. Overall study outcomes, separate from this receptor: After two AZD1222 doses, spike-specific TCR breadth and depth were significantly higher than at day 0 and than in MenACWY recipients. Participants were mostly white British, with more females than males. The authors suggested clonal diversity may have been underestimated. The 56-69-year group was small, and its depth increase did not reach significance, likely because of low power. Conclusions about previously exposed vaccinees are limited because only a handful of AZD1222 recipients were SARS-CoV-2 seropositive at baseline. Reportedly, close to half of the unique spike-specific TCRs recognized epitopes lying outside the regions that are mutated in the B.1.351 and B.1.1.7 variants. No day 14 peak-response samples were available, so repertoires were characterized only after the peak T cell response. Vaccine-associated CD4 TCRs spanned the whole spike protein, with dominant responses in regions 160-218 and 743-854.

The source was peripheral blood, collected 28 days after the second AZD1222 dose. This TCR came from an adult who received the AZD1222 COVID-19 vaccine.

The CDR3 sequence is CASSQSLQGAGTITDTQYF. The sequence in DNA is TGCGCCAGCAGTCAATCGCTCCAGGGGGCCGGAACAATCACAGATACGCAGTATTTT. The rearranged segments are TRBV23-1 and TRBJ2-3; TRBD1 lines up with 8 middle nucleotides. TRBV23-1 is annotated as an ORF whose role is uncertain. Trimming accounts for 0 bases at V and 2 bases at J, while the number of junction bases matched to no gene is 13. Including the terminal cysteine and phenylalanine, the CDR3 comprises 19 residues. The sequence is cut down to CDR3 DNA, 57 bases in frame from base 1.